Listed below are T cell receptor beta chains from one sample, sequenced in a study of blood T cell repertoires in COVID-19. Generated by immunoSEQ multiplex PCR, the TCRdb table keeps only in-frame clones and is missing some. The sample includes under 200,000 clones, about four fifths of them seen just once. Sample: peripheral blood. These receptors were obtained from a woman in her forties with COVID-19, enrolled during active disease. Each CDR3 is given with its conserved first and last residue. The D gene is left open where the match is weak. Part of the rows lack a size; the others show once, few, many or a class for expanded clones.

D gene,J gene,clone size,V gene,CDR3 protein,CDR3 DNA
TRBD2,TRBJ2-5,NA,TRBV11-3,CASSFGASGSRETQYF,TGTGCCAGCAGTTTCGGGGCTAGCGGGAGCCGAGAGACCCAGTACTTC
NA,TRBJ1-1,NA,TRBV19,CASSGYSWNTEAFF,TGTGCCAGTAGTGGGTACAGTTGGAACACTGAAGCTTTCTTT
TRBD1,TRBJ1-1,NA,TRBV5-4,CASSLPGQGNTEAFF,TGTGCCAGCAGCTTGCCGGGACAGGGGAACACTGAAGCTTTCTTT
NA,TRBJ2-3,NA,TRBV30,CAWSGGSTDTQYF,TGTGCCTGGAGTGGAGGGAGCACAGATACGCAGTATTTT
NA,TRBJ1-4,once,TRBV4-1,CASSQERLQPGSFSNEKLFF,TGCGCCAGCAGCCAAGAAAGGTTGCAACCGGGATCTTTCTCTAATGAAAAACTGTTTTTT
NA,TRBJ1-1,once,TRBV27,CASSWIQGNTEAFF,TGTGCCAGCAGTTGGATACAGGGGAACACTGAAGCTTTCTTT
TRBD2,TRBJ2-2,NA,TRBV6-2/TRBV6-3,CASSYSHSGGFTGELFF,TGTGCCAGCAGTTACTCTCATAGCGGGGGGTTCACCGGGGAGCTGTTTTTT
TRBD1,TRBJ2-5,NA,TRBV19,CASKRDRGRETQYF,TGTGCCAGTAAGCGGGACAGGGGAAGAGAGACCCAGTACTTC
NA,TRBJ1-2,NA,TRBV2,CASSGEYIGYGYTF,TGTGCCAGCAGTGGGGAGTACATAGGGTATGGCTACACCTTC
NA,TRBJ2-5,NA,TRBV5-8,CASSESGPGETQYF,TGTGCCAGCAGCGAATCTGGGCCGGGGGAGACCCAGTACTTC
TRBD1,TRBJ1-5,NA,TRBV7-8,CASSLGTGYQPQHF,TGTGCCAGCAGCTTAGGGACAGGGTATCAGCCCCAGCATTTT
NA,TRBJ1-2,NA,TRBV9,CASSASLTAVYGYTF,TGTGCCAGCAGCGCCTCACTGACAGCAGTCTATGGCTACACCTTC
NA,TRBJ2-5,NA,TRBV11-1,CASSLETEAQYF,TGTGCCAGCAGCCTAGAGACAGAGGCCCAGTACTTC
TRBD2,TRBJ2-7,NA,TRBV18,CASSPEAGAPSREQYF,TGTGCCAGCTCACCTGAAGCGGGGGCCCCCTCTAGGGAGCAGTACTTC
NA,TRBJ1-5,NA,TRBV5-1,CASSLGPFGNDQPQHF,TGCGCCAGCAGCTTGGGGCCCTTTGGCAATGATCAGCCCCAGCATTTT
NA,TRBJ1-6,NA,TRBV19,CASSIRTDSSPLHF,TGTGCCAGTAGTATCCGGACAGACAGCTCACCCCTCCACTTT
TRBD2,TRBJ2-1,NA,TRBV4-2,CASSRILAGADNEQFF,TGTGCCAGCAGCCGAATACTAGCGGGAGCCGACAATGAGCAGTTCTTC
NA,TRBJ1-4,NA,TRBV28,CASSLGGTPTNEKLFF,TGTGCCAGCAGTTTGGGGGGGACCCCAACTAATGAAAAACTGTTTTTT
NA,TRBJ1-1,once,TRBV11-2,CASSLVRAANTEAFF,TGTGCCAGCAGCTTAGTAAGAGCTGCGAACACTGAAGCTTTCTTT
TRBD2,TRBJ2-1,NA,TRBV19,CASRGSGRAGEQFF,TGTGCCAGCCGAGGGAGCGGGAGGGCCGGTGAGCAGTTCTTC